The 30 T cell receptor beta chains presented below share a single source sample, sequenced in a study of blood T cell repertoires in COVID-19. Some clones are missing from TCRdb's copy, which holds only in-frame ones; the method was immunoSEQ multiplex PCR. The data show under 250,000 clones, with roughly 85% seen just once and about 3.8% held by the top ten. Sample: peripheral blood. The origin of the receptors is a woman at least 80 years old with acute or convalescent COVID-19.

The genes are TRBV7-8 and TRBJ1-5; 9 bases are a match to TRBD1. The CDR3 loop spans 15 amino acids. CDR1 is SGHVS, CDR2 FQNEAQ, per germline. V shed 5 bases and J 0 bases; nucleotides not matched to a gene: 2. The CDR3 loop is CASSRTGDSNQPQHF. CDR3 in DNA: TGTGCCAGCAGCCGGACAGGGGATAGCAATCAGCCCCAGCATTTT.

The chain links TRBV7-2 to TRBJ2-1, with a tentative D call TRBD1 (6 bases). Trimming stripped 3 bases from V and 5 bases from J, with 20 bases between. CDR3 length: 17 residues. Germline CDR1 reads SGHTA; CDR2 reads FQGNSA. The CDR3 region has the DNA TGTGCCAGCAGCTTGGGAGCAGGGACCCAGGGGCACAATGAGCAGTTCTTC. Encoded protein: CASSLGAGTQGHNEQFF.

This CDR3 reads CASSLGGSAQPQHF. The CDR3 DNA follows: TGTGCCAGCAGCTTAGGAGGGTCGGCTCAGCCCCAGCATTTT. The chain has TRBV7-9 and TRBJ1-5; unclear D gene. V was shortened by 1 base and J by 6 bases, with 10 bases between the two germline ends. CDR3 length: 14 amino acids. Germline CDR1 SEHNR, CDR2 FQNEAQ (reference sequence).

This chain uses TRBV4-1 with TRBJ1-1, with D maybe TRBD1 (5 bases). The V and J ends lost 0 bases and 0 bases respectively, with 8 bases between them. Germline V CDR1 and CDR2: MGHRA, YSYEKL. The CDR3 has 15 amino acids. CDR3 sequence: CASSQDQGLNTEAFF. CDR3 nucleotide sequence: TGCGCCAGCAGCCAAGATCAGGGCTTGAACACTGAAGCTTTCTTT.

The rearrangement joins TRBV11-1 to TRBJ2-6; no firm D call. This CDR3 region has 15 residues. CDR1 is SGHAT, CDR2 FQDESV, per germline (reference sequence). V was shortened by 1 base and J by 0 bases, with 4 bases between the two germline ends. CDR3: CASSLGASGANVLTF. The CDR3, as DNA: TGTGCCAGCAGCTTAGGGGCCTCTGGGGCCAACGTCCTGACTTTC.

CDR3 loop: CASSLGGQGAYGYTF. The CDR3 nucleotides read TGTGCCAGCAGTTTAGGGGGACAGGGCGCCTATGGCTACACCTTC. The chain is built from TRBV27 and TRBJ1-2, with 9 nucleotides matching TRBD1. Germline V gene data show CDR1 as MNHEY and CDR2 as SMNVEV (reference sequence). V lost 2 bases and J lost 4; bases outside the gene matches: 5. This CDR3 contains 15 residues.

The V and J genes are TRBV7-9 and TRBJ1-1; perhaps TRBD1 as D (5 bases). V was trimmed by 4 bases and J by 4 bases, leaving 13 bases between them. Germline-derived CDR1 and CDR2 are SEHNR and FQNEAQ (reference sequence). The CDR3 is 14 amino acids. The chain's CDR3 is CASSYSQGGTEAFF. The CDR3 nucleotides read TGTGCCAGCAGCTACTCTCAGGGTGGCACTGAAGCTTTCTTT. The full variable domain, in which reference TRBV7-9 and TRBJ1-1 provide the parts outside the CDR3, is DTGVSQNPRHKITKRGQNVTFRCDPISEHNRLYWYRQTLGQGPEFLTYFQNEAQLEKSRLLSDRFSAERPKGSFSTLEIQRTEQGDSAMYLCASSYSQGGTEAFFGQGTRLTVV.

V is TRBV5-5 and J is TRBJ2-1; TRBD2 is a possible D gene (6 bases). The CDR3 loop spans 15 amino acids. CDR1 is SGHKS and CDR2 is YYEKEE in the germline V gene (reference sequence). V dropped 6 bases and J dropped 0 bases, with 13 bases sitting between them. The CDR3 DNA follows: TGTGCCAGCACCCGAGGAGGGACCTCCTACAATGAGCAGTTCTTC. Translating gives CASTRGGTSYNEQFF.

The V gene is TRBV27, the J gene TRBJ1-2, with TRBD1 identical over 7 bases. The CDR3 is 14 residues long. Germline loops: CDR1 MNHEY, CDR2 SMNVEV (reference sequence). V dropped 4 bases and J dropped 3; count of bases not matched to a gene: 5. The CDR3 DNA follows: TGTGCCAGCAGTTCGTGGACAGGAGACTATGGCTACACCTTC. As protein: CASSSWTGDYGYTF.

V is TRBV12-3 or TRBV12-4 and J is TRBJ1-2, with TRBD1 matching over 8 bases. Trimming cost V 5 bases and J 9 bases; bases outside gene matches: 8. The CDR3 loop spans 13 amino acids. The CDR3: CASSPYRGISYTF. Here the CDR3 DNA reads TGTGCCAGCAGTCCTTACAGGGGGATAAGCTACACCTTC.

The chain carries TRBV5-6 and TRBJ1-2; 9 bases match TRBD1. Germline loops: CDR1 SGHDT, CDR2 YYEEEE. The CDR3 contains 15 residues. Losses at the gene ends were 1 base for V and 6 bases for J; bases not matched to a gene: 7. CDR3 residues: CASSLQGTGRDGYTF. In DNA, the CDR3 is TGTGCCAGCAGCTTGCAGGGGACAGGGCGTGATGGCTACACCTTC.

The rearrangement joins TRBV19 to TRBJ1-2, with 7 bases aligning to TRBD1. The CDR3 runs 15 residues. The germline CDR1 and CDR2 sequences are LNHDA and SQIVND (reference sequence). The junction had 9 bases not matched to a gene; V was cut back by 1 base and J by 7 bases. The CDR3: CASSIGTGAPTGYTF. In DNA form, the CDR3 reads TGTGCCAGTAGTATAGGTACAGGGGCCCCGACTGGCTACACCTTC.

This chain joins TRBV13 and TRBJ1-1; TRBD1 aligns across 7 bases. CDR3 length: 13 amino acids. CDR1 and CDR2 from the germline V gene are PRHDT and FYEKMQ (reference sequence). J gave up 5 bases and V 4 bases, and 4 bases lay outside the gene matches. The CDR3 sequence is CASSWTGATEAFF. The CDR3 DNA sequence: TGTGCCAGCAGCTGGACAGGAGCAACTGAAGCTTTCTTT.

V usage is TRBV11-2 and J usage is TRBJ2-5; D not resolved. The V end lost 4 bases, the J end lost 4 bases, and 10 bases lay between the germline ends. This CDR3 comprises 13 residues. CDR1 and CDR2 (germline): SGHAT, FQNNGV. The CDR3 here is CASSSGGPETQYF. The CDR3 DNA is TGTGCCAGCAGCTCCGGCGGCCCAGAGACCCAGTACTTC.

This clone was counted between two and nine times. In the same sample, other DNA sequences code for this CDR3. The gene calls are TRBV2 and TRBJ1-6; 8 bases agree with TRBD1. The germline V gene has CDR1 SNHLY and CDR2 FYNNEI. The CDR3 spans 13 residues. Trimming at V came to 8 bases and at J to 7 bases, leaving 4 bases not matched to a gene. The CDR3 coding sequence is TGTGCCAGCGGACAGGGTCGAAATTCACCCCTCCACTTT. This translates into CASGQGRNSPLHF.

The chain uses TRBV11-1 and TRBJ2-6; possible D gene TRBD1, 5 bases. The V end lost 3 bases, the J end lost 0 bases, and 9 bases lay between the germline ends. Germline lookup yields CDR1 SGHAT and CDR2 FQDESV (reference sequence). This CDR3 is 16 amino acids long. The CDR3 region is CASSFSGHSGANVLTF. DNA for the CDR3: TGTGCCAGCAGCTTCTCAGGACACTCTGGGGCCAACGTCCTGACTTTC.

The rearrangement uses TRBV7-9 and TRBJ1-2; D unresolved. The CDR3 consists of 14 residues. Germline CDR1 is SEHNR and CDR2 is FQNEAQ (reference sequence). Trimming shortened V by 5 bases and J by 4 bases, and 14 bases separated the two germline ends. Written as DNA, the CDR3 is TGTGCCAGCAGCGCCAGGACGACTAGCTATGGCTACACCTTC. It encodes CASSARTTSYGYTF.

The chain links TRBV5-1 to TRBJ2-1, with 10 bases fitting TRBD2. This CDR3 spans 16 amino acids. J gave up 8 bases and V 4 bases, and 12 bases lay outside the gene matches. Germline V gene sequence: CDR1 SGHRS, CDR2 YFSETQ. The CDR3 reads CASSSQPGTSDDEQFF. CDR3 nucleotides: TGCGCCAGCAGCAGCCAACCCGGGACTAGCGATGATGAGCAGTTCTTC.

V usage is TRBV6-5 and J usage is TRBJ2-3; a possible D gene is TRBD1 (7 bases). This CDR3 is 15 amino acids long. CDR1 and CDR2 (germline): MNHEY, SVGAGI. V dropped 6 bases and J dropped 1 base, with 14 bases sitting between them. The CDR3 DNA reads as TGTGCCAGCAGCCACAGGGGAGGAGGCACAGATACGCAGTATTTT. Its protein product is CASSHRGGGTDTQYF.

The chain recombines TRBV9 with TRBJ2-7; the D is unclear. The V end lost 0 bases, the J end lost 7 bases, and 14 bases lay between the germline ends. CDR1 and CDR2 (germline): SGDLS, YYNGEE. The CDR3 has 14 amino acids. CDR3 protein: CASSVDPTRGEQYF. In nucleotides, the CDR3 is TGTGCCAGCAGCGTAGATCCCACCCGCGGTGAGCAGTACTTC.

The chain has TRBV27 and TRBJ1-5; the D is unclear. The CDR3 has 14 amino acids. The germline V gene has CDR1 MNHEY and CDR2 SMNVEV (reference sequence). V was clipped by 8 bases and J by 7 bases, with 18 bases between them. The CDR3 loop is CASRKLSGGQPQHF. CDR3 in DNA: TGTGCCAGCCGCAAGCTTTCAGGTGGCCAGCCCCAGCATTTT.

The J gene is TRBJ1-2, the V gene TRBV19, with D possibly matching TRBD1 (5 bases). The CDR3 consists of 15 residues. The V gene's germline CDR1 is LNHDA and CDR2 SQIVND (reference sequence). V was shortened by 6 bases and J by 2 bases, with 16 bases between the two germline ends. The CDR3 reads CASRARGEGNYGYTF. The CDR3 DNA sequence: TGTGCCAGTAGAGCGCGAGGGGAGGGAAACTATGGCTACACCTTC.

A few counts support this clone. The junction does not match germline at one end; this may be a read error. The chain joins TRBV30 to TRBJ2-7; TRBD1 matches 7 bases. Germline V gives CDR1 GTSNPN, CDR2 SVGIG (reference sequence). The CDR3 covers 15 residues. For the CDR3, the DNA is TGTGCCTGGAGTTCCTACCCCGACAGGGTCTACGCGCAGTACTTC. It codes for CAWSSYPDRVYAQYF.

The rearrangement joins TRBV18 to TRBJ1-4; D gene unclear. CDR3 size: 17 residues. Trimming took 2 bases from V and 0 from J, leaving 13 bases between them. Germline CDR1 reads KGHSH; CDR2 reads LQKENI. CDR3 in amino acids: CASSPVLQYATNEKLFF. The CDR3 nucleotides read TGTGCCAGCTCACCAGTCCTCCAGTATGCAACTAATGAAAAACTGTTTTTT.

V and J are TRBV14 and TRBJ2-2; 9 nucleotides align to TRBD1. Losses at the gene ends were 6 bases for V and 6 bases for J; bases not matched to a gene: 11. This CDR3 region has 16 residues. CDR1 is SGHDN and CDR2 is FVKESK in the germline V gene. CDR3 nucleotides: TGTGCCAGCAGACCCTCGGGGACAGGGCTTGCCGGGGAGCTGTTTTTT. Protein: CASRPSGTGLAGELFF. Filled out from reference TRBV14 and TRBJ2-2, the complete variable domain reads EAGVTQFPSHSVIEKGQTVTLRCDPISGHDNLYWYRRVMGKEIKFLLHFVKESKQDESGMPNNRFLAERTGGTYSTLKVQPAELEDSGVYFCASRPSGTGLAGELFFGEGSRLTVL.

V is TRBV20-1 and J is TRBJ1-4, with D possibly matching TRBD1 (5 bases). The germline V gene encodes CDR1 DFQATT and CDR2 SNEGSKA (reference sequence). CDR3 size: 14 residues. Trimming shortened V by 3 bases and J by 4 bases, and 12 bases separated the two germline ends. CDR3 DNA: TGCAGTGCTAGTTCGCAGGGCTATAATGAAAAACTGTTTTTT. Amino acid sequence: CSASSQGYNEKLFF.

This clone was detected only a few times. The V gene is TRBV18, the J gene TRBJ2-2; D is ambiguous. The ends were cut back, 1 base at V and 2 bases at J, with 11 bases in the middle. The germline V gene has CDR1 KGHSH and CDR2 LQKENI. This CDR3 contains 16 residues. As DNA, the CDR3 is TGTGCCAGCTCACCACAGGTGGGCCTCAACACCGGGGAGCTGTTTTTT. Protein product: CASSPQVGLNTGELFF.

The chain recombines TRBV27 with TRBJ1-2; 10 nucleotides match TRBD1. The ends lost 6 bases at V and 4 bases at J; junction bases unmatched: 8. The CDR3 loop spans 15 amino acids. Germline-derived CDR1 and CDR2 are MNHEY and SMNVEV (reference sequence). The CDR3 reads CASSTRGQGLYGYTF. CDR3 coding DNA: TGTGCCAGCAGCACCCGGGGACAGGGGCTCTATGGCTACACCTTC.

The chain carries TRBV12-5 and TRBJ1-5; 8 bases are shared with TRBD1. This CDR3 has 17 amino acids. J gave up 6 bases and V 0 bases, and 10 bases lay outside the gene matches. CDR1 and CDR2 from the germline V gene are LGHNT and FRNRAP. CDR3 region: CASGLVLGGQVGQPQHF. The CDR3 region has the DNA TGTGCTAGTGGTTTGGTACTTGGGGGACAGGTAGGTCAGCCCCAGCATTTT.

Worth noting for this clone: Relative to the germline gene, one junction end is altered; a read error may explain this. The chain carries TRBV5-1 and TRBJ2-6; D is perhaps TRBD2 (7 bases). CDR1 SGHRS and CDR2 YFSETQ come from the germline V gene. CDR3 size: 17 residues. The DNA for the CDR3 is TGCGCCAGCAGTTTGGGGGGCGGGAGCTCTGGGGCCAACGTCCTGACTTTC. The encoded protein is CASSLGGGSSGANVLTF.